These 28 T cell receptor beta chains share one sample of origin, sequenced in a study of blood T cells in healthy people across ages. Sample-barcoded 5' priming and a J-beta primer mix drove a second PCR of about 6 to 12 cycles. MiXCR, run by TCRdb on the 5' RACE reads, gives a single entry per CDR3 protein. The table includes 650,000 to 950,000 distinct CDR3 sequences, approximately 44% detected once. The sample comprised blood. The receptors shown here come from a man between 60 and 70 years old in good health.

This clonotype was seen a handful of times. The genes are TRBV5-1 and TRBJ2-7; 9 nucleotides match TRBD1. With V trimmed by 5 bases and J by 2 bases, 11 bases remained unmatched. The CDR3 has 16 amino acids. Looked up from germline, CDR1 is SGHRS and CDR2 is YFSETQ. The CDR3 DNA follows: TGCGCCAGCAGTCGTATCTTACAGGGGGCCGCCTACGAGCAGTACTTC. This translates into CASSRILQGAAYEQYF.

CDR3 sequence (DNA): TGCGCCAGCAGGTCAGGGGACGCAACCTACGAGCAGTACTTC. Translation gives CASRSGDATYEQYF. This chain joins TRBV4-1 and TRBJ2-7; D is possibly TRBD1 (6 bases). With 6 bases removed from V and 2 bases from J, the gap between germline ends came to 14 bases. Germline loops: CDR1 MGHRA, CDR2 YSYEKL. This CDR3 region has 14 residues.

This clonotype came up many times. The chain is built from TRBV28 and TRBJ2-1; 7 positions match TRBD1. This CDR3 has 18 amino acids. Looked up from germline, CDR1 is MDHEN and CDR2 is SYDVKM. After removal of 5 bases from V and 2 bases from J, the junction contained 15 bases not matched to a gene. The CDR3 DNA sequence: TGTGCCAGCAGTCTCCCCTCAGGGGGTCAATTGGCCTACAATGAGCAGTTCTTC. Protein sequence: CASSLPSGGQLAYNEQFF.

The chain is built from TRBV19 and TRBJ2-1; D may correspond to TRBD1 or TRBD2 (5 bases each). This CDR3 contains 14 residues. Trimming stripped 4 bases from V and 5 bases from J, with 12 bases between. The germline CDR1 and CDR2 sequences are LNHDA and SQIVND (reference sequence). The CDR3 loop reads CASSRDPSDNEQFF. In nucleotides, the CDR3 is TGTGCCAGTAGTAGGGACCCCTCGGACAATGAGCAGTTCTTC. The complete variable domain, with remaining parts taken from reference TRBV19 and TRBJ2-1, reads DGGITQSPKYLFRKEGQNVTLSCEQNLNHDAMYWYRQDPGQGLRLIYYSQIVNDFQKGDIAEGYSVSREKKESFPLTVTSAQKNPTAFYLCASSRDPSDNEQFFGPGTRLTVL.

The table lists this clonotype with a few counts. The CDR3 here is CASSSRQFYSPEAFF. CDR3 nucleotides: TGTGCCAGCAGCTCCCGACAGTTCTACTCTCCTGAAGCTTTCTTT. The V and J genes are TRBV12-3 or TRBV12-4 and TRBJ1-1, with D possibly being TRBD1 (5 bases). The CDR3 is 15 amino acids. Trimming pared 6 bases from V and 6 bases from J, leaving 20 bases between.

This clonotype was counted only a few times. The J gene is TRBJ2-5, the V gene TRBV6-1, with 9 bases identical to TRBD2. The CDR3 consists of 15 residues. With 4 bases clipped from V and 2 bases from J, the junction kept 5 bases outside the gene matches. Germline CDR1 and CDR2: MNHNS and SASEGT. CDR3 amino acids: CASSVSSGVQETQYF. The CDR3 nucleotides are TGTGCCAGCAGTGTTTCTAGCGGGGTTCAAGAGACCCAGTACTTC.

The chain is built from TRBV7-9 and TRBJ2-5; TRBD1 matches 7 bases. With V trimmed by 6 bases and J by 7 bases, 8 bases remained unmatched. The CDR3 is made up of 13 amino acids. Germline-derived CDR1 and CDR2 are SEHNR and FQNEAQ (reference sequence). This CDR3 is CASSPTGAGTQYF. The CDR3 coding sequence is TGTGCCAGCAGTCCAACAGGGGCCGGGACCCAGTACTTC.

Details on this clonotype: This may come from a read error, since a much larger clone is one base off. The chain uses TRBV14 and TRBJ2-3; tentatively, D is TRBD1 (5 bases). V dropped 2 bases and J dropped 0 bases, with 24 bases sitting between them. This CDR3 region has 20 residues. CDR1 is SGHDN and CDR2 is FVKESK in the germline V gene. In nucleotides, the CDR3 is TGTGCCAGCAGCCAATCAATGGCTTCGACAGCGAGAACTAGCACAGATACGCAGTATTTT. Translated: CASSQSMASTARTSTDTQYF. The full variable domain, rest sourced from reference TRBV14 and TRBJ2-3, is EAGVTQFPSHSVIEKGQTVTLRCDPISGHDNLYWYRRVMGKEIKFLLHFVKESKQDESGMPNNRFLAERTGGTYSTLKVQPAELEDSGVYFCASSQSMASTARTSTDTQYFGPGTRLTVL.

This clonotype was observed a few times. This sequence joins TRBV27 and TRBJ1-4; 8 nucleotides line up with TRBD1. CDR3 length: 16 amino acids. J lost 2 bases, V lost 4 bases, and 6 bases had no gene match. Per the germline V gene, CDR1 is MNHEY and CDR2 is SMNVEV (reference sequence). The CDR3 DNA reads as TGTGCCAGCAGTTCTCACCAGGGGGCTACTAATGAAAAACTGTTTTTT. Its protein product is CASSSHQGATNEKLFF.

V usage is TRBV3-1 and J usage is TRBJ2-2; 7 positions agree with TRBD2. Trimming cost V 3 bases and J 8 bases; bases outside gene matches: 9. The CDR3 is 15 amino acids. Germline V CDR1 and CDR2: LGHDT, YNNKEL (reference sequence). CDR3: CASSQEGAGEGELFF. The DNA of the CDR3 is TGTGCCAGCAGCCAGGAAGGGGCGGGGGAAGGGGAGCTGTTTTTT. The whole variable domain, remainder taken from reference TRBV3-1 and TRBJ2-2, is DTAVSQTPKYLVTQMGNDKSIKCEQNLGHDTMYWYKQDSKKFLKIMFSYNNKELIINETVPNRFSPKSPDKAHLNLHINSLELGDSAVYFCASSQEGAGEGELFFGEGSRLTVL.

Only a few counts were recorded for this clonotype. The chain joins TRBV20-1 to TRBJ2-1, with TRBD2 matching 12 bases. The CDR3 runs to 15 residues. Trimming at V came to 1 base and at J to 9 bases, leaving 7 bases not matched to a gene. Germline values: CDR1 DFQATT, CDR2 SNEGSKA (reference sequence). This chain's CDR3 is CSARAPSGGAIEQFF. CDR3 DNA: TGCAGTGCTAGAGCACCTAGCGGGGGGGCCATTGAGCAGTTCTTC.

The chain has TRBV20-1 and TRBJ1-4; 8 nucleotides line up with TRBD1. The ends lost 3 bases at V and 7 bases at J; junction bases unmatched: 4. Germline V CDR1 and CDR2: DFQATT, SNEGSKA (reference sequence). The CDR3 contains 13 residues. The chain's CDR3 is CSARTGVGEKLFF. DNA of the CDR3: TGCAGTGCTAGGACAGGGGTGGGTGAAAAACTGTTTTTT.

The chain recombines TRBV7-2 with TRBJ2-1; 8 nucleotides align to TRBD1. Germline V lookup: CDR1 SGHTA, CDR2 FQGNSA. This CDR3 contains 15 residues. V lost 4 bases, J lost 7 bases, and 9 bases stayed unmatched. The CDR3 spells CASSSHWTGWNEQFF. CDR3 DNA sequence: TGTGCCAGCAGCTCCCATTGGACAGGGTGGAATGAGCAGTTCTTC.

The chain links TRBV7-2 to TRBJ2-3, with D possibly TRBD1 on 5 matching bases. The V gene lost 0 bases and the J gene lost 2 bases, with 9 bases spanning the gap. Looked up from germline, CDR1 is SGHTA and CDR2 is FQGNSA. The CDR3 has 15 residues. The CDR3 DNA reads as TGTGCCAGCAGCTTAGCCCCGACAGCCACAGATACGCAGTATTTT. Translation gives CASSLAPTATDTQYF.

The chain has TRBV5-1 and TRBJ2-7, with 7 bases lining up with TRBD1. Germline-derived CDR1 and CDR2 are SGHRS and YFSETQ. Germline trimming cut 4 bases from V and 4 bases from J; bases unmatched to any gene: 5. The CDR3 length is 13 residues. The CDR3, as DNA: TGCGCCAGCAGCCCCGAGACAGGGTACGAGCAGTACTTC. Its protein product is CASSPETGYEQYF.

The CDR3, as DNA: TGTGCCAGCAGCTCAACGGGACAGGTGTTGTACGAGCAGTACTTC. Translated: CASSSTGQVLYEQYF. The chain recombines TRBV7-6 with TRBJ2-5; 8 nucleotides line up with TRBD1. The J call may not be correct, given that the DNA end is closer to TRBJ2-7. Germline lookup yields CDR1 SGHVS and CDR2 FNYEAQ. This CDR3 has 15 amino acids.

V is TRBV9 and J is TRBJ1-6, with a tentative D call TRBD1 (6 bases). Germline CDR1 reads SGDLS; CDR2 reads YYNGEE. Trimming stripped 3 bases from V and 3 bases from J, with 13 bases between. The CDR3 is made up of 16 amino acids. This CDR3 is CASSARGGNYNSPLHF. CDR3 DNA sequence: TGTGCCAGCAGCGCTCGGGGGGGCAACTATAATTCACCCCTCCACTTT.

J is TRBJ1-1 and V is TRBV7-9; 10 bases line up with TRBD1. The germline V gene encodes CDR1 SEHNR and CDR2 FQNEAQ (reference sequence). This CDR3 contains 16 residues. The ends lost 3 bases at V and 4 bases at J; junction bases unmatched: 8. The CDR3 protein is CASSFPGTGVGTEAFF. The CDR3 nucleotides read TGTGCCAGCAGCTTCCCCGGGACAGGGGTTGGCACTGAAGCTTTCTTT.

This chain uses TRBV7-9 with TRBJ2-1; 11 nucleotides line up with TRBD2. In germline, CDR1 is SEHNR, CDR2 FQNEAQ (reference sequence). The J segment lost 4 bases and the V segment lost 5 bases, leaving 10 bases of the junction unmatched. This CDR3 has 17 residues. The CDR3 DNA sequence: TGTGCCAGCAGCCCGCCGCAAGGGACTAGCGGTTACAATGAGCAGTTCTTC. Protein: CASSPPQGTSGYNEQFF.

The genes are TRBV4-3 and TRBJ2-3, with no clear D. Germline V gene lookup returns CDR1 LGHNA and CDR2 YSLEER. The CDR3 runs 14 residues. V was shortened by 0 bases and J by 6 bases, with 10 bases between the two germline ends. The CDR3 region is CASSQEFIGDTQYF. CDR3 bases: TGCGCCAGCAGCCAAGAATTTATTGGGGATACGCAGTATTTT.

This chain connects TRBV27 to TRBJ2-7; D is possibly TRBD1 or TRBD2 (5 bases each). The CDR3 runs 14 residues. The V gene lost 6 bases and the J gene lost 6 bases, with 18 bases spanning the gap. Germline CDR1 reads MNHEY; CDR2 reads SMNVEV (reference sequence). The CDR3 loop reads CASSHGTSEGEQYF. CDR3 nucleotides: TGTGCCAGCAGCCACGGGACGTCCGAGGGCGAGCAGTACTTC.

This clonotype was observed a few times. This rearrangement joins TRBV10-3 to TRBJ2-7, with D perhaps TRBD2 (6 bases). V gave up 4 bases and J gave up 4 bases, with 11 bases separating them. In germline, CDR1 is ENHRY, CDR2 SYGVKD. The CDR3 is 13 residues long. In DNA form, the CDR3 reads TGTGCCATCAGTGGGGGGGAACGATACGAGCAGTACTTC. Protein: CAISGGERYEQYF.

This sequence joins TRBV12-3 or TRBV12-4 and TRBJ1-1; D might be TRBD1 (5 bases). The CDR3 sequence is 17 residues long. The V end lost 5 bases, the J end lost 11 bases, and 30 bases lay between the germline ends. In DNA form, the CDR3 reads TGTGCCAGCAGTCTTGACTACCCCGGGACCGCACAATTCGGGGCTTTCTTT. It codes for CASSLDYPGTAQFGAFF.

The chain recombines TRBV3-1 with TRBJ2-3, with 7 bases that match TRBD2. CDR3 size: 15 residues. CDR1 is LGHDT and CDR2 is YNNKEL in the germline V gene (reference sequence). The V and J ends lost 3 bases and 3 bases, in that order; junction bases with no gene match: 6. In nucleotides, the CDR3 is TGTGCCAGCAGCCAGAGCGGGGTTTCGACAGATACGCAGTATTTT. Protein product: CASSQSGVSTDTQYF.

The table lists this clonotype with a few counts. CDR3 sequence reads: CSAGDRGESYEQYF. The CDR3 DNA sequence: TGCAGTGCTGGGGACAGGGGGGAATCCTACGAGCAGTACTTC. The chain uses TRBV20-1 and TRBJ2-7; 11 positions match TRBD1. Trimming cost V 5 bases and J 1 base; bases outside gene matches: 4. The CDR3 totals 14 residues. Germline CDR1 is DFQATT and CDR2 is SNEGSKA (reference sequence).

This chain connects TRBV12-3 or TRBV12-4 to TRBJ1-5; D is perhaps TRBD1 (6 bases). The CDR3 runs to 14 residues. Trimming left V 4 bases short and J 4 bases short, with 11 bases between. The CDR3 sequence: CASSSLTGNQPQHF. For the CDR3, the DNA is TGTGCCAGCAGTTCCCTAACAGGGAATCAGCCCCAGCATTTT.

The chain has TRBV9 and TRBJ2-6; D not resolved. This CDR3 spans 16 amino acids. Per germline, CDR1 SGDLS and CDR2 YYNGEE. Trimming took off 4 bases at V and 2 bases at J, with 13 bases between the two ends. This CDR3 reads CASSSSFTPGANVLTF. Written as DNA, the CDR3 is TGTGCCAGCAGCTCCTCTTTCACCCCTGGGGCCAACGTCCTGACTTTC. Drawing the rest from reference TRBV9 and TRBJ2-6, the complete variable domain is DSGVTQTPKHLITATGQRVTLRCSPRSGDLSVYWYQQSLDQGLQFLIQYYNGEERAKGNILERFSAQQFPDLHSELNLSSLELGDSALYFCASSSSFTPGANVLTFGAGSRLTVL.

The chain recombines TRBV19 with TRBJ1-6; 10 nucleotides align to TRBD1. The junction had 6 bases not matched to a gene; V was cut back by 6 bases and J by 7 bases. Germline V gives CDR1 LNHDA, CDR2 SQIVND (reference sequence). CDR3 length equals 15 residues. The CDR3 spells CASRSGQGENSPLHF. CDR3 bases: TGTGCCAGTAGATCAGGACAGGGGGAGAATTCACCCCTCCACTTT.